These 17 T cell receptor delta chains were all obtained from the same sample, sequenced in a study of gamma delta lymphoproliferative disorders and STAT genes. TCRdb ran CATT on the multiplex PCR reads. The table shows about 1,500 delta-chain clones, with under 3% occurring only once. The receptor sequences were amplified from genomic DNA of peripheral blood mononuclear cells. Sequencing was carried out using blood. Receptors originate from a human donor in good health.

Within the sample, this clone is medium-sized. This is likely an artifact of a read error, given a far larger clone one base away. The J gene is TRDJ1, the V gene TRDV2; D might be TRDD3 (5 bases). Trimming cost V 0 bases and J 6 bases, with 16 bases left between them. The CDR3 runs to 15 residues. The germline CDR1 and CDR2 sequences are GEAIGNYY and EKD. The CDR3 DNA follows: TGTGCCTGTGACACCGTCGGGGGTCCCCCCTATAAACTCATCTTT. Its protein product is CACDTVGGPPYKLIF.

This clone has just a few counts. The J gene was recorded as TRDJ1; no V gene was called; the table's D call TRDD3 went unverified against the DNA. CDR3 length equals 25 residues. The CDR3 DNA follows: TGTGCTTCATTGTGCCTTCCTGAACCAATATCTTTTTTCGTACTGGGGGGCCCGTACACCGATAAACTCATCTTT. As protein: CASLCLPEPISFFVLGGPYTDKLIF.

On this clone: The TCRdb protein comes from a much larger clone and disagrees with this DNA's translation at residue 11, likely due to a read error; the protein given here is derived from the DNA. The gene calls are TRDV2 and TRDJ1; possible D gene TRDD3, 5 bases. The CDR3 has 16 residues. CDR1 and CDR2 from the germline V gene are GEAIGNYY and EKD. V was pared by 0 bases and J by 3 bases, with 16 bases between. CDR3 bases: TGTGCCTGTGACACCGGTTACTGGAACATCGCCGATAAACTCATCTTT. Protein sequence: CACDTGYWNIADKLIF.

This clone appeared a few times. The mismatch at residue 19 between this DNA's translation and the TCRdb protein of a much larger clone likely reflects a read error; the protein shown is translated from the DNA. The chain employs TRDV2 and TRDJ1; 11 nucleotides line up with TRDD3. CDR1 is GEAIGNYY and CDR2 is EKD in the germline V gene. The CDR3 has 20 amino acids. The chain's CDR3 is CACDPCLYWGIVGHTDKLTF. The CDR3 DNA sequence: TGTGCCTGTGACCCCTGCCTGTACTGGGGGATAGTTGGTCACACCGATAAACTCACCTTT.

In the case of this clone: A far larger clone is a single base away, which makes a read error likely. Other DNA sequences from this sample encode an identical CDR3 as well. The chain has TRDV2 and TRDJ1; D is possibly TRDD3 (5 bases). Germline V gene sequence: CDR1 GEAIGNYY, CDR2 EKD. The CDR3 runs 20 residues. The DNA of the CDR3 is TGTGCCTGTGACACGGGGCGGGGAGGAAGCCAGGGTGCGTACACCGATAAGCTCATCTTT. As protein: CACDTGRGGSQGAYTDKLIF.

This clone was observed a few times. This DNA's translation and the protein TCRdb lists, from a much larger clone, do not match at residue 7, likely due to a read error; the protein shown is translated from the DNA. V is TRDV2 and J is TRDJ1; TRDD3 agrees at 10 bases. The CDR3 consists of 21 residues. Germline values: CDR1 GEAIGNYY, CDR2 EKD. The CDR3 bases are TGTGCCTGCGACACCTTATTTATGGGGGGATACGGTGAAGGAAATACCGATAAACTCATCTTT. This codes for CACDTLFMGGYGEGNTDKLIF.

This clone showed up just a few times. A read error is possible here, since a much larger clone lies one base away. The sample contains more than one DNA sequence encoding this CDR3. The chain uses TRDV1 and TRDJ1; 9 bases are a match to TRDD3. The germline gives CDR1 TSWWSYY, CDR2 QGS. This CDR3 spans 21 amino acids. The V gene end was trimmed by 5 bases and the J gene end by 9 bases; junction bases not matched to a gene: 31. Written as DNA, the CDR3 is TGTGCTCTTGGGCCCCGGACCCTCCCTACGTACGGGGGATACCCACGGTCGGAACTCATCTTT. Amino acids: CALGPRTLPTYGGYPRSELIF.

Notes on this clone: The protein recorded in TCRdb matches a much larger clone and deviates from this DNA's translation at residue 10, suggesting a read error; the protein here is obtained by translating the DNA. The gene calls are TRDV2 and TRDJ1, with D perhaps matching TRDD2 (6 bases). CDR1 and CDR2 from the germline V gene are GEAIGNYY and EKD. The CDR3 is 24 residues long. V gave up 5 bases and J gave up 0 bases, with 42 bases separating them. The CDR3 nucleotides are TGTGCCTGTGTCCTGCTTCCTGACCCTGACCCTAATCAAGGGTCTCGTCAGTACACCGATAAACTCATCTTT. Its protein is CACVLLPDPDPNQGSRQYTDKLIF.

About this clone: The translation of this DNA and the TCRdb protein of a much larger clone differ at residue 13, probably owing to a read error; the protein shown here is translated from the DNA. The V and J genes are TRDV2 and TRDJ1, with D perhaps TRDD3 (5 bases). Germline lookup yields CDR1 GEAIGNYY and CDR2 EKD. The CDR3 runs to 16 residues. The CDR3 sequence is CACDTGYWNITDELIF. For the CDR3, the DNA is TGTGCCTGTGACACCGGTTACTGGAACATCACCGATGAACTCATCTTT.

Remarks on this clone: A far larger clone is only one base removed, so a read error is likely. Distinct nucleotide sequences in the sample also encode this CDR3. This chain links TRDV1 with TRDJ1, with 8 bases lining up with TRDD3. The V gene's germline CDR1 is TSWWSYY and CDR2 QGS. CDR3 length equals 19 residues. V dropped 0 bases and J dropped 0; count of bases not matched to a gene: 12. For the CDR3, the DNA is TGTGCTCTTGGGGAACTCTCTGGATACTGGGGGCCAGACACCGATAAACTCATCTTT. It codes for CALGELSGYWGPDTDKLIF.

This clone has more than one count but fewer than ten. A far larger clone lies a single base away; this is likely a read error. Other DNA sequences in the same sample also yield this CDR3. The chain employs TRDV1 and TRDJ1; D not resolved. The CDR3 spans 14 residues. The germline V gene encodes CDR1 TSWWSYY and CDR2 QGS. The CDR3 sequence is CALGTSMPGDKLIF. The CDR3 DNA reads TGTGCTCTTGGGACTTCTATGCCTGGAGATAAGCTCATCTTT.

This clone qualifies as large. The chain recombines TRDV1 with TRDJ1; 8 bases fit TRDD2. This CDR3 contains 22 residues. With V trimmed by 1 base and J by 4 bases, 26 bases remained unmatched. Germline assignment: CDR1 TSWWSYY and CDR2 QGS. The CDR3 region has the DNA TGTGCTCTTGGGGAACAGGCCTTCCTAATCTCCCTACTGGGCCCCACGGACGATAAACTCATCTTT. Protein product: CALGEQAFLISLLGPTDDKLIF.

This clone was picked up a small number of times. Since a far larger clone is one base different, this is likely a read error. The chain links TRDV2 to TRDJ1; no definite D call. Trimming took 3 bases from V and 1 from J, leaving 29 bases between them. This CDR3 has 20 amino acids. Germline assignment: CDR1 GEAIGNYY and CDR2 EKD. The DNA for the CDR3 is TGTGCCTGTGACGTCCATTACCCGATCGTAGGGGTCCACCGCACCGATAAACTCATCTTT. Protein: CACDVHYPIVGVHRTDKLIF.

As regards this clone: A read error is likely here: a far larger clone is one base away. Other DNA sequences in the same sample also yield this CDR3. The V call is TRDV2, the J call TRDJ1; 12 nucleotides line up with TRDD3. CDR1 GEAIGNYY and CDR2 EKD come from the germline V gene. The CDR3 loop spans 18 amino acids. In DNA, the CDR3 is TGTGCCTGTAACACCGTGACTGGGGGATACAGTCAGCCCGATAAACTCATCTTT. It is translated as CACNTVTGGYSQPDKLIF.

A word on this clone: The junction differs from germline at one of its ends, possibly a read error. The V gene is TRDV1, the J gene TRDJ1; 11 bases align to TRDD3. No J gene was available from TCRdb, and it was assigned here by a germline match of the DNA. Germline lookup yields CDR1 TSWWSYY and CDR2 QGS. This CDR3 contains 21 residues. The DNA for the CDR3 is TGCTCTGGGGGAAACCTCCAAGTCATCCTGGGGGATACTAGTGGAACCGATAAACTCATCTTT. Its translation: CSGGNLQVILGDTSGTDKLIF.

In regard to this clone: This DNA translates differently at residue 5 from the TCRdb protein, which is that of a much larger clone; a read error is likely, and the protein shown is the DNA's own translation. V usage is TRDV2 and J usage is TRDJ1, with 11 bases that match TRDD3. This CDR3 spans 14 amino acids. Germline assignment: CDR1 GEAIGNYY and CDR2 EKD. With 3 bases clipped from V and 8 bases from J, the junction kept 7 bases outside the gene matches. The CDR3 sequence: CACDALGDKGKLIF. CDR3 in DNA: TGTGCCTGTGACGCACTGGGGGATAAAGGAAAACTCATCTTT.

This clone showed up just a few times. A far larger clone is only one base removed, so a read error is likely. At the DNA level, this CDR3 is encoded by other sequences in the same sample as well. V usage is TRDV1 and J usage is TRDJ1, with 7 bases aligning to TRDD3. Germline loops: CDR1 TSWWSYY, CDR2 QGS. The CDR3 has 17 residues. The CDR3: CALGELVPWGSHDKLIF. In DNA, the CDR3 is TGTGCTCTTGGGGAACTAGTACCCTGGGGGTCCCACGATAAACTCATCTTC.